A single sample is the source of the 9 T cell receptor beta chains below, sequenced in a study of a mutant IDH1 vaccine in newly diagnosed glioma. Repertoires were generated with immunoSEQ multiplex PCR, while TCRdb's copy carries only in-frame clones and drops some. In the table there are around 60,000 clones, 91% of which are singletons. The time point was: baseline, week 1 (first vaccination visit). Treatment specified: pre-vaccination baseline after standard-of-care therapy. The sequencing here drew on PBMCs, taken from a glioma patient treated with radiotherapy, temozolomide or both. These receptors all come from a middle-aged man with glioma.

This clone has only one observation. The CDR3 here is CASSLAGLETQYF. CDR3 DNA sequence: TGTGCCAGCAGCTTAGCAGGGCTGGAGACCCAGTACTTC. The chain couples TRBV7-9 to TRBJ2-5; unclear D gene. The CDR3 consists of 13 residues. Between the trimmed V and J ends, which lost 0 bases and 5 bases, there was a span of 7 bases. Per germline, CDR1 SEHNR and CDR2 FQNEAQ (reference sequence).

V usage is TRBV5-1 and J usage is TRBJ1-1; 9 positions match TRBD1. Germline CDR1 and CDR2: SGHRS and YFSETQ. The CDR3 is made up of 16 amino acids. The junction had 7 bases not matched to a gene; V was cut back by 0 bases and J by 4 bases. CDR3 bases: TGCGCCAGCAGCTTGGGTACAGGGGGCGGTAGCACTGAAGCTTTCTTT. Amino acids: CASSLGTGGGSTEAFF.

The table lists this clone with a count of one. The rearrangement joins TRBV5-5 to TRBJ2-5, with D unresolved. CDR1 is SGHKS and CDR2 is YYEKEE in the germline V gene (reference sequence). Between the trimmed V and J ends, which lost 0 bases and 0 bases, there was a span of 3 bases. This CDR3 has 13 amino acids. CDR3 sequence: CASSLVDQETQYF. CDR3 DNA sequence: TGTGCCAGCAGCTTGGTAGACCAAGAGACCCAGTACTTC. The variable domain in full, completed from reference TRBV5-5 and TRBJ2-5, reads DAGVTQSPTHLIKTRGQQVTLRCSPISGHKSVSWYQQVLGQGPQFIFQYYEKEERGRGNFPDRFSARQFPNYSSELNVNALLLGDSALYLCASSLVDQETQYFGPGTRLLVL.

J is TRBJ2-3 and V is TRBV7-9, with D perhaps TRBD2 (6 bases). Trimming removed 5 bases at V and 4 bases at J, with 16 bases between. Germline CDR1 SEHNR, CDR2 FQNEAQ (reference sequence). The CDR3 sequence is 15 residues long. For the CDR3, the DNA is TGTGCCAGCAGCACTTGGACCGGAGGGTCAGATACGCAGTATTTT. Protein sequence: CASSTWTGGSDTQYF.

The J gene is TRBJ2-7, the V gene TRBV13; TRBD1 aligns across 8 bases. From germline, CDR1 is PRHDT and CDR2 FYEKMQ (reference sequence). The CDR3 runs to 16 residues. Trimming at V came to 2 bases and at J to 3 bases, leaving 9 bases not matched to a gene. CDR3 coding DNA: TGTGCCAGCAGCTTACTACGGACAGGGACGGACTACGAGCAGTACTTC. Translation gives CASSLLRTGTDYEQYF.

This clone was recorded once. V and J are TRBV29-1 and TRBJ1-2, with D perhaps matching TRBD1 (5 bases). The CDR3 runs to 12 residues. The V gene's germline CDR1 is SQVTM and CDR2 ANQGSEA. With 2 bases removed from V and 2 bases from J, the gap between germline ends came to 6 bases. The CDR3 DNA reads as TGCAGCGTTGAAAGGGGCAACTATGGCTACACCTTC. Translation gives CSVERGNYGYTF.

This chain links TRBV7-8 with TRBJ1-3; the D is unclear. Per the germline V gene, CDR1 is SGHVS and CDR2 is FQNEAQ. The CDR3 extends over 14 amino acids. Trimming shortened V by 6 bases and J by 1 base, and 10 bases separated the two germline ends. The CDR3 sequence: CASRQKESGNTIYF. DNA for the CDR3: TGTGCCAGCAGACAAAAGGAGTCTGGAAACACCATATATTTT. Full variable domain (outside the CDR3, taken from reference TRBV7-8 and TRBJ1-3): GAGVSQSPRYKVAKRGQDVALRCDPISGHVSLFWYQQALGQGPEFLTYFQNEAQLDKSGLPSDRFFAERPEGSVSTLKIQRTQQEDSAVYLCASRQKESGNTIYFGEGSWLTVV.

The CDR3 sequence: CAWSVQEKLFF. CDR3 sequence (DNA): TGTGCCTGGAGTGTACAGGAAAAACTGTTTTTT. V is TRBV30 and J is TRBJ1-4, with D hard to call. This CDR3 has 11 amino acids. Between the trimmed V and J ends, which lost 0 bases and 8 bases, there was a span of 4 bases. CDR1 is GTSNPN and CDR2 is SVGIG in the germline V gene (reference sequence).

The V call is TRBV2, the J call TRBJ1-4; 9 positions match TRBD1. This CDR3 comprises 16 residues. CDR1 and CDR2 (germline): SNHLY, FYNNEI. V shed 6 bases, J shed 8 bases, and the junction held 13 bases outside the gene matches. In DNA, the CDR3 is TGTGCCAGCAGCCCCCTGGGGACAGGGTTCGGGGAAAAACTGTTTTTT. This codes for CASSPLGTGFGEKLFF.